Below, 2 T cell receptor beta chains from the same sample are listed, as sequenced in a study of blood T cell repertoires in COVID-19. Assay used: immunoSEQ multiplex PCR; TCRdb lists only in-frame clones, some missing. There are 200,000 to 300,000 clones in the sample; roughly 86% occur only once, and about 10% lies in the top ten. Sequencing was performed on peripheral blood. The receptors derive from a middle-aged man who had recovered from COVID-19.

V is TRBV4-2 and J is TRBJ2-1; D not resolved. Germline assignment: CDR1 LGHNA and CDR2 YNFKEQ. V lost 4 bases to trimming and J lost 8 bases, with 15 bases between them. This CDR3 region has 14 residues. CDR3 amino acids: CASSRLANGDEQFF. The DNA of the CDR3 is TGTGCCAGCAGCCGACTGGCGAACGGCGATGAGCAGTTCTTC.

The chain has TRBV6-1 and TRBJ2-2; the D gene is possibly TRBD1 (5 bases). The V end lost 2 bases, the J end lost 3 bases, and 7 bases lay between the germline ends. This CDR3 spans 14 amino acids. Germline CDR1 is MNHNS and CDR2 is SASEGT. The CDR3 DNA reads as TGTGCCAGCAGTGAAACCAGGGACACCGGGGAGCTGTTTTTT. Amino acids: CASSETRDTGELFF.